Shown below are 20 T cell receptor beta chains from a single sample sequenced in a study of Tregs in tolerant kidney transplant recipients. Libraries were prepared by immunoSEQ multiplex PCR; TCRdb keeps only in-frame clonotypes and omits some of them. The sample consists of approximately 69,000 clones, approximately 91% of them appearing once. Sequenced material: CD4+ T cells from blood, taken before the transplant. Receptor source: a human donor who received a combined kidney and bone marrow transplant.

The gene calls are TRBV5-1 and TRBJ1-1, with TRBD1 identical over 9 bases. Losses at the gene ends were 7 bases for V and 7 bases for J; bases not matched to a gene: 14. Germline CDR1 reads SGHRS; CDR2 reads YFSETQ. The CDR3 sequence is 15 residues long. As DNA, the CDR3 is TGCGCCAGCGTCTTAGAAACCGGGACAGGGTTTGAAGCTTTCTTT. It yields the protein CASVLETGTGFEAFF.

The rearrangement uses TRBV2 and TRBJ2-1; D call uncertain. Between the trimmed V and J ends, which lost 8 bases and 0 bases, there was a span of 11 bases. This CDR3 is 14 amino acids long. The germline V gene has CDR1 SNHLY and CDR2 FYNNEI. CDR3 in amino acids: CASLGVTSYNEQFF. In DNA form, the CDR3 reads TGTGCCAGCTTGGGCGTGACCTCCTACAATGAGCAGTTCTTC. Drawing the rest from reference TRBV2 and TRBJ2-1, the complete variable domain is EPEVTQTPSHQVTQMGQEVILRCVPISNHLYFYWYRQILGQKVEFLVSFYNNEISEKSEIFDDQFSVERPDGSNFTLKIRSTKLEDSAMYFCASLGVTSYNEQFFGPGTRLTVL.

The V gene is TRBV19, the J gene TRBJ2-3; D might be TRBD2 (6 bases). Germline loops: CDR1 LNHDA, CDR2 SQIVND (reference sequence). The CDR3 has 15 amino acids. V lost 6 bases and J lost 0, with 13 bases in between. CDR3 sequence (DNA): TGTGCCAGTAGCGGGGGTTACTCTAGCACAGATACGCAGTATTTT. It codes for CASSGGYSSTDTQYF.

This clone has just one count. This chain connects TRBV6-6 to TRBJ2-1; D possibly corresponds to TRBD2 (6 bases). Germline-derived CDR1 and CDR2 are MNHNY and SVGAGI (reference sequence). The CDR3 loop spans 15 amino acids. V was shortened by 5 bases and J by 4 bases, with 15 bases between the two germline ends. The DNA for the CDR3 is TGTGCCAGCAGTGCTACCGGGACTTTGTACAATGAGCAGTTCTTC. Protein product: CASSATGTLYNEQFF.

DNA of the CDR3: TGTGCCAGCAGTCTTCTTACAGGGCGGGCCGGGGAGCTGTTTTTT. Translating it yields CASSLLTGRAGELFF. V gene TRBV7-9 combines with J gene TRBJ2-2; TRBD1 might be the D (6 bases). V lost 6 bases, J lost 6 bases, and 17 bases lay in between. Germline CDR1 is SEHNR and CDR2 is FQNEAQ (reference sequence). The CDR3 is 15 residues long.

This chain uses TRBV4-1 with TRBJ1-5; 10 nucleotides line up with TRBD1. The V gene end was trimmed by 4 bases and the J gene end by 3 bases; junction bases not matched to a gene: 3. The CDR3 has 15 amino acids. CDR1 and CDR2 from the germline V gene are MGHRA and YSYEKL. The CDR3 DNA sequence: TGCGCCAGCAGCCTCGGGACAGGGGACAATCAGCCCCAGCATTTT. Encoded protein: CASSLGTGDNQPQHF.

This chain uses TRBV11-2 with TRBJ2-5, with TRBD2 matching 10 bases. The CDR3 spans 16 residues. The germline CDR1 and CDR2 sequences are SGHAT and FQNNGV. J was trimmed by 4 bases and V by 1 base; bases with no gene match: 6. The CDR3 DNA reads as TGTGCCAGCAGCTTAGGTCTAGCGGGAGAGGGAGAGACCCAGTACTTC. It yields the protein CASSLGLAGEGETQYF.

This chain uses TRBV18 with TRBJ2-1; TRBD1 agrees at 9 bases. From germline, CDR1 is KGHSH and CDR2 LQKENI. V was pared by 3 bases and J by 3 bases, with 6 bases of the junction left unmatched. CDR3 size: 16 residues. The CDR3, as DNA: TGTGCCAGCTCACCTTCGACAGGGGGTTACTACAATGAGCAGTTCTTC. This gives the protein CASSPSTGGYYNEQFF.

J is TRBJ2-3 and V is TRBV9; D unclear. CDR1 SGDLS and CDR2 YYNGEE come from the germline V gene. With 0 bases removed from V and 2 bases from J, the gap between germline ends came to 7 bases. CDR3 length: 14 residues. CDR3 loop: CASSVAQATDTQYF. In DNA form, the CDR3 reads TGTGCCAGCAGCGTAGCCCAGGCCACAGATACGCAGTATTTT.

In DNA form, the CDR3 reads TGTGCCAGTAGTTCCTGGGCATCCGAAGAGACCCAGTACTTC. This gives the protein CASSSWASEETQYF. The chain couples TRBV19 to TRBJ2-5; D gene ambiguous. V was trimmed by 5 bases and J by 3 bases, leaving 13 bases between them. The CDR3 has 14 amino acids. Germline V gene sequence: CDR1 LNHDA, CDR2 SQIVND (reference sequence).

The rearrangement joins TRBV7-9 to TRBJ1-2, with D perhaps TRBD1 (5 bases). The length of the CDR3 is 14 residues. Germline CDR1 SEHNR, CDR2 FQNEAQ (reference sequence). V was shortened by 5 bases and J by 1 base, with 11 bases between the two germline ends. The CDR3 here is CASSPLGGNYGYTF. The DNA of the CDR3 is TGTGCCAGCAGCCCCTTGGGGGGTAACTATGGCTACACCTTC.

This rearrangement joins TRBV7-6 to TRBJ1-2; D is ambiguous. V lost 5 bases and J lost 0, with 16 bases in between. Germline-derived CDR1 and CDR2 are SGHVS and FNYEAQ. This CDR3 has 16 residues. CDR3 sequence (DNA): TGTGCCAGCAGCCCCTTGGCGAGGCTAACTAACTATGGCTACACCTTC. It codes for CASSPLARLTNYGYTF.

This chain links TRBV6-1 with TRBJ2-7; 8 bases line up with TRBD2. The V and J ends lost 7 bases and 2 bases, in that order; junction bases with no gene match: 1. This CDR3 region has 12 residues. Looked up from germline, CDR1 is MNHNS and CDR2 is SASEGT. CDR3 region: CASTAGAYEQYF. The CDR3 DNA follows: TGTGCCAGCACAGCGGGGGCCTACGAGCAGTACTTC.

This clone was seen a handful of times. The CDR3 DNA reads TGTGCCAGCTCACCGCCGGGACTTGGGGCGGATACGCAGTATTTT. This gives the protein CASSPPGLGADTQYF. The chain recombines TRBV18 with TRBJ2-3; TRBD2 might be the D (6 bases). V gave up 3 bases and J gave up 6 bases, with 16 bases separating them. This CDR3 has 15 residues. Germline assignment: CDR1 KGHSH and CDR2 LQKENI.

The V call is TRBV5-1, the J call TRBJ1-4, with D tentatively TRBD1 (6 bases). This CDR3 has 12 amino acids. V lost 4 bases, J lost 7 bases, and 8 bases lay in between. Germline CDR1 SGHRS, CDR2 YFSETQ. The CDR3 coding sequence is TGCGCCAGCAGCCTGGACAGTGAAAAACTGTTTTTT. It specifies CASSLDSEKLFF.

The chain recombines TRBV11-2 with TRBJ1-2; D is unclear. Germline V CDR1 and CDR2: SGHAT, FQNNGV. CDR3 length: 13 residues. Trimming cost V 5 bases and J 4 bases, with 11 bases left between them. The CDR3 loop is CASSPRSGYGYTF. In DNA form, the CDR3 reads TGTGCCAGCAGCCCTCGGAGTGGCTATGGCTACACCTTC.

The rearrangement uses TRBV5-1 and TRBJ1-2, with D perhaps TRBD1 (5 bases). Trimming removed 8 bases from V and 5 bases from J, with 28 bases in between. Germline loops: CDR1 SGHRS, CDR2 YFSETQ. This CDR3 is built from 17 residues. CDR3 amino acids: CARSDPPGVNTGYGYTF. CDR3 DNA sequence: TGCGCCAGATCCGACCCGCCCGGCGTTAACACAGGTTATGGCTACACCTTC.

CDR3 in amino acids: CASRPRGQETQYF. CDR3 in DNA: TGTGCCAGCAGGCCTCGGGGACAAGAGACCCAGTACTTC. The chain uses TRBV28 and TRBJ2-5, with a tentative D call TRBD2 (5 bases). The V gene lost 6 bases and the J gene lost 2 bases, with 10 bases spanning the gap. CDR3 length: 13 residues. Germline CDR1 and CDR2: MDHEN and SYDVKM.

The rearrangement uses TRBV9 and TRBJ2-2, with a possible D match to TRBD2 (6 bases). Between the trimmed V and J ends, which lost 4 bases and 5 bases, there was a span of 15 bases. This CDR3 has 15 amino acids. From germline, CDR1 is SGDLS and CDR2 YYNGEE. CDR3 bases: TGTGCCAGCAGCTTGACCCAGGGAGGTACCGGGGAGCTGTTTTTT. Amino acid sequence: CASSLTQGGTGELFF.

The chain employs TRBV19 and TRBJ2-5; tentative D call: TRBD2 (6 bases). CDR1 is LNHDA, CDR2 SQIVND, per germline (reference sequence). The CDR3 is 14 residues long. V lost 4 bases and J lost 3, with 12 bases in between. DNA of the CDR3: TGTGCCAGTAGTAATCGGGCTAGCGAAGAGACCCAGTACTTC. Its protein is CASSNRASEETQYF.